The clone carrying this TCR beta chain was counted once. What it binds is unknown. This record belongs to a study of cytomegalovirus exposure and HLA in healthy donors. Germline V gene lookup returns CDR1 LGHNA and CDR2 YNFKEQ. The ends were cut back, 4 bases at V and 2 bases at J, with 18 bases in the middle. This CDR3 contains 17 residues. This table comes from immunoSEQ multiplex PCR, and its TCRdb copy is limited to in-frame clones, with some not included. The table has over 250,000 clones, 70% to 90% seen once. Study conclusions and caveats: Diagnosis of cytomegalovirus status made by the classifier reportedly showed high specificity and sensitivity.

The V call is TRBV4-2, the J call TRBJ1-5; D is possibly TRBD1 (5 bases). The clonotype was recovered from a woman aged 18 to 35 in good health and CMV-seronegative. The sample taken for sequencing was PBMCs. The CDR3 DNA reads TGTGCCAGCAGCCCAGGGTCTTACAGGTCCGGCAATCAGCCCCAGCATTTT. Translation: CASSPGSYRSGNQPQHF.